This T cell receptor beta chain appears in the sequencing data of a study of HIV-infected patients and healthy controls. The CDR3 has 16 residues. CDR1 is GTSNPN, CDR2 SVGIG, per germline (reference sequence). V was clipped by 0 bases and J by 1 base, with 15 bases between them. Around 0.5 ug RNA was reverse transcribed with alpha and beta constant-region primers. Using multiplexing indices, alpha and beta chain libraries were generated apart by chain-specific third strand synthesis. All rearrangements within a chain used one primer pair; cDNA molecules carried barcodes. TCRdb re-analysed the 5' RACE reads in MiXCR, keeping a single row per CDR3 protein. The repertoire has about 18,000 distinct CDR3 sequences, approximately 9% of them found once; the top ten carry less than 25%. Antiretroviral therapy had run roughly three months, about 14 weeks, before follow-up blood collection. The repertoire came from unfractionated whole blood and reflected all unsorted peripheral T cells.

In this sample, this clonotype turned up many times. The source was blood, collected during antiretroviral therapy. The receptor comes from an adult with HIV infection. The V gene is TRBV30, the J gene TRBJ1-2; TRBD1 might be the D (5 bases). CDR3: CAWSVPGTRINYGYTF. The DNA for the CDR3 is TGTGCCTGGAGTGTACCGGGGACTCGGATTAACTATGGCTACACCTTC.